These T cell receptor beta chains were read from a single sample in a study of blood T cell repertoires in COVID-19. Produced via immunoSEQ multiplex PCR; TCRdb's table is partial and in-frame only. The top ten hold 2.5% to 3% of the sample, which has some 150,000 clones, around 89% seen once. The sequencing sample was made of peripheral blood. Every receptor here comes from a man aged 55 to 70 with active or convalescent COVID-19. Each CDR3 is given with its conserved first and last residue. Fields, in order: V gene, D gene, clone size, J gene, CDR3 protein, CDR3 DNA. A D gene is named only where the DNA matches it firmly. A row's size may be missing; if present it is once, few, many or a size class.

>TRBV24-1|.|.|TRBJ2-2
CATNGNTGELFF
TGTGCCACCAACGGTAACACCGGGGAGCTGTTTTTT
>TRBV18|.|.|TRBJ1-5
CASSPGPGGTQHF
TGTGCCAGCTCACCAGGGCCTGGGGGGACCCAGCATTTT
>TRBV30|.|.|TRBJ1-6
CAWSGGGPTHNSPLHF
TGTGCCTGGAGTGGGGGGGGGCCTACGCATAATTCACCCCTCCACTTT
>TRBV28|TRBD2|.|TRBJ2-3
CASRSSGRVNTQYF
TGTGCCAGCAGGTCTAGCGGGAGAGTAAATACGCAGTATTTT
>TRBV7-3|TRBD1|.|TRBJ1-1
CASSPRGQENTEAFF
TGTGCCAGCAGCCCTAGGGGACAGGAGAACACTGAAGCTTTCTTT
>TRBV28|.|few|TRBJ1-2
CASGRGGERGYTF
TGTGCCAGCGGGCGTGGAGGGGAGCGTGGCTACACCTTC
>TRBV7-6|TRBD2|.|TRBJ2-1
CASSLLTGTSGINEQFF
TGTGCCAGCAGCTTACTAACAGGGACTAGCGGGATCAATGAGCAGTTCTTC
>TRBV19|.|.|TRBJ1-1
CASSTQRNTEAFF
TGTGCCAGTAGTACACAGAGGAACACTGAAGCTTTCTTT
>TRBV7-8|.|.|TRBJ1-5
CASSLDRVSNQPQHF
TGTGCCAGCAGCTTAGACAGGGTTAGCAATCAGCCCCAGCATTTT
>TRBV6-6|.|once|TRBJ1-2
CASSSQGRSYTF
TGTGCCAGCAGCTCCCAGGGTCGGAGCTACACCTTC
>TRBV27|TRBD2|.|TRBJ2-3
CARRHGIGTSGSLADTQYF
TGTGCCAGAAGACACGGTATTGGGACTAGCGGGAGTCTGGCAGATACGCAGTATTTT
>TRBV4-2|TRBD1|.|TRBJ1-4
CASSRQQGASGEKLFF
TGTGCCAGCAGCCGGCAACAGGGGGCATCGGGGGAAAAACTGTTTTTT
>TRBV6-5|.|.|TRBJ1-2
CASSYDGGGYGYTF
TGTGCCAGCAGCTACGACGGCGGCGGCTATGGCTACACCTTC
>TRBV3-1/TRBV3-2|.|.|TRBJ1-1
CASSPAGVNTEAFF
TGTGCCAGCAGCCCTGCAGGGGTGAACACTGAAGCTTTCTTT
>TRBV5-1|.|.|TRBJ1-6
CASSTERQGAPLHF
TGCGCCAGCAGCACGGAGAGGCAAGGAGCACCCCTCCACTTT
>TRBV5-8|.|.|TRBJ1-6
CASRSLYNSPLHF
TGTGCCAGCAGGTCACTCTATAATTCACCCCTCCACTTT